This entry describes one T cell receptor beta chain. The sample originates from a study of blood T cell repertoires in COVID-19. The CDR3 consists of 16 residues. Germline CDR1 and CDR2: MGHDK and SYGVNS. Trimming removed 5 bases from V and 5 bases from J; junction bases left unmatched: 11. Clinical history reported by participants formed the basis on which cohorts were assigned. Produced via immunoSEQ multiplex PCR; TCRdb's table is partial and in-frame only. This table has under 350,000 clones, roughly 85% appearing once. The chain is built from TRBV25-1 and TRBJ1-1, with 10 bases aligning to TRBD1. The sequencing sample was made of PBMCs or T cells enriched from blood (not recorded which). The sequence came from a woman aged 40 to 50 with acute COVID-19. CDR3 in amino acids: CASSPFLGTGETEAFF. The CDR3 DNA reads TGTGCCAGCAGTCCTTTTTTAGGGACAGGGGAAACTGAAGCTTTCTTT.